This TCR beta chain appears in the sequencing data of a study of blood T cells in healthy people across ages. Study information: About one barcoded beta molecule per two T cells came from capture by template switching.

This clonotype has a handful of counts. It was with a sample-barcoded 5' primer and a J-beta primer mix that a second PCR of about 7 to 12 cycles was run. TCRdb passed the 5' RACE reads through MiXCR, listing each CDR3 protein once. The table lists over 1.5 million distinct CDR3 sequences, roughly 52% of them singletons. This CDR3 comprises 15 residues. The germline V gene has CDR1 MGHDK and CDR2 SYGVNS. The trim removed 5 bases at V and 2 bases at J, leaving 6 bases unmatched. Healthy Caucasians from Russia aged roughly 6 to 90 served as donors. Isolation yielded PBMCs, at least 7 million per sample, in every case.

Material: blood. The rearrangement links TRBV25-1 to TRBJ2-3; 8 nucleotides align to TRBD2. This TCR came from a woman in her thirties or forties in good health. CDR3 bases: TGTGCCAGCAGTTCGCAGCGGGGGCTCACAGATACGCAGTATTTT. It yields the protein CASSSQRGLTDTQYF.